The rows below give T cell receptor beta chains drawn from one sample of a study of blood T cell repertoires in COVID-19. TCRdb keeps only in-frame clones here, not all; method: immunoSEQ multiplex PCR. Of 150,000 to 200,000 clones in the sample, around four fifths were seen once. The specimen sequenced was peripheral blood. Source of these receptors: a woman aged 25-40 years with acute or convalescent COVID-19. CDR3s include the opening cysteine and the closing phenylalanine or tryptophan. Each record gives: V gene, D gene, clone size, J gene, CDR3 DNA, CDR3 protein. A D gene is named only where the DNA matches it firmly. A clone size is listed for some rows: how often the clone was seen (once, few, many), or a class if it is expanded.

v_gene: TRBV5-4; d_gene: TRBD1; abundance: NA; j_gene: TRBJ1-2; CDR3nt: TGTGCCACCTCCGGGACAGCTAACTATGGCTACACCTTC; CDR3aa: CATSGTANYGYTF
v_gene: TRBV6-5; d_gene: NA; abundance: NA; j_gene: TRBJ2-5; CDR3nt: TGTGCCAGCAGTTACTCGTCAGGCCAAGAGACCCAGTACTTC; CDR3aa: CASSYSSGQETQYF
v_gene: TRBV19; d_gene: NA; abundance: NA; j_gene: TRBJ1-1; CDR3nt: TGTGCCAGTACGAGGACAATGGGCACTGAAGCTTTCTTT; CDR3aa: CASTRTMGTEAFF
v_gene: TRBV11-3; d_gene: TRBD1; abundance: NA; j_gene: TRBJ2-5; CDR3nt: TGTGCCAGCAGCTTGACAGGGGGCCAGGAGACCCAGTACTTC; CDR3aa: CASSLTGGQETQYF
v_gene: TRBV4-2; d_gene: NA; abundance: NA; j_gene: TRBJ2-7; CDR3nt: TGTGCCAGCAGCCAAGGTACCTACGAGCAGTACTTC; CDR3aa: CASSQGTYEQYF
v_gene: TRBV5-1; d_gene: NA; abundance: few; j_gene: TRBJ2-1; CDR3nt: TGCGCCAGCAGCTTGGGGCGGAATTCCTACAATGAGCAGTTCTTC; CDR3aa: CASSLGRNSYNEQFF
v_gene: TRBV5-4; d_gene: NA; abundance: NA; j_gene: TRBJ2-7; CDR3nt: TGTGCCAGCAGCTTGGGTATGTCCGAGCAGTACTTC; CDR3aa: CASSLGMSEQYF
v_gene: TRBV27; d_gene: NA; abundance: NA; j_gene: TRBJ1-2; CDR3nt: TGTGCCAGCCGATCGGGGGGACGCGGCTACACCTTC; CDR3aa: CASRSGGRGYTF
v_gene: TRBV28; d_gene: TRBD1; abundance: NA; j_gene: TRBJ1-6; CDR3nt: TGTGCCAGCAGTTTACCTCGGACAGGGACCTATAATTCACCCCTCCACTTT; CDR3aa: CASSLPRTGTYNSPLHF
v_gene: TRBV30; d_gene: NA; abundance: NA; j_gene: TRBJ2-7; CDR3nt: TGTGCCTGGGCAAGCCTTGTCGGGACTGGCAGCTACGAGCAGTACTTC; CDR3aa: CAWASLVGTGSYEQYF
v_gene: TRBV29-1; d_gene: NA; abundance: NA; j_gene: TRBJ1-2; CDR3nt: TGCAGCGTTTTCCAGGCCCAGGGCTACACCTTC; CDR3aa: CSVFQAQGYTF
v_gene: TRBV5-1; d_gene: NA; abundance: NA; j_gene: TRBJ1-6; CDR3nt: TGCGCCAGCAGCGGGAGGGACAATTCACCCCTCCACTTT; CDR3aa: CASSGRDNSPLHF
v_gene: TRBV7-5; d_gene: NA; abundance: NA; j_gene: TRBJ2-7; CDR3nt: TGTGTCAGAAGCTGGGGACAGGGGTTTCTGCATCCTCTCTACGAGCAGTACTTC; CDR3aa: CVRSWGQGFLHPLYEQYF
v_gene: TRBV5-1; d_gene: NA; abundance: once; j_gene: TRBJ2-3; CDR3nt: TGCGCCAGCAGCCGGAGTAGCCGCACAGATACGCAGTATTTT; CDR3aa: CASSRSSRTDTQYF
v_gene: TRBV2; d_gene: TRBD2; abundance: NA; j_gene: TRBJ2-3; CDR3nt: TGTGCCAGCAAGCGGGACCATAGCACAGATACGCAGTATTTT; CDR3aa: CASKRDHSTDTQYF
v_gene: TRBV5-6; d_gene: NA; abundance: NA; j_gene: TRBJ1-1; CDR3nt: TGTGCCAGCAGCTCCGGGGACACTGAAGCTTTCTTT; CDR3aa: CASSSGDTEAFF
v_gene: TRBV5-1; d_gene: TRBD1; abundance: NA; j_gene: TRBJ1-1; CDR3nt: TGCGCCAGCAGCTTGGCAATCAGGGGGAGCACTGAAGCTTTCTTT; CDR3aa: CASSLAIRGSTEAFF
v_gene: TRBV28; d_gene: TRBD1; abundance: NA; j_gene: TRBJ1-1; CDR3nt: TGTGCCAGCAGTCTTGGGACAGGGGAAGTCTCCTTT; CDR3aa: CASSLGTGEVSF
v_gene: TRBV28; d_gene: NA; abundance: NA; j_gene: TRBJ1-2; CDR3nt: TGTGCCAGCAGTTTAGTGAGATACCATGGCTACACCTTC; CDR3aa: CASSLVRYHGYTF
v_gene: TRBV28; d_gene: TRBD1; abundance: NA; j_gene: TRBJ1-4; CDR3nt: TGTGCCAGCAGTGGGGGACAGGGTAGTGGAAAACTGTTTTTT; CDR3aa: CASSGGQGSGKLFF
v_gene: TRBV25-1; d_gene: TRBD1; abundance: NA; j_gene: TRBJ1-6; CDR3nt: TGTGCCAGCAGTGACCCGGGACAGGTTAACTATAATTCACCCCTCCACTTT; CDR3aa: CASSDPGQVNYNSPLHF
v_gene: TRBV15; d_gene: NA; abundance: few; j_gene: TRBJ1-4; CDR3nt: TGTGCCACCTCAGCCGGGGGGGTTAATGAAAAACTGTTTTTT; CDR3aa: CATSAGGVNEKLFF
v_gene: TRBV10-1; d_gene: NA; abundance: NA; j_gene: TRBJ2-5; CDR3nt: TGCGCCAGCAGCCTCACAGGAGAGACCCAGTACTTC; CDR3aa: CASSLTGETQYF
v_gene: TRBV10-3; d_gene: NA; abundance: NA; j_gene: TRBJ2-3; CDR3nt: TGTGCCATACGTCACGGTGAAGATACGCAGTATTTT; CDR3aa: CAIRHGEDTQYF
v_gene: TRBV28; d_gene: NA; abundance: NA; j_gene: TRBJ1-6; CDR3nt: TGTGCCAGCAGTTTACAGGGGTATTCACCCCTCCACTTT; CDR3aa: CASSLQGYSPLHF
v_gene: TRBV30; d_gene: NA; abundance: NA; j_gene: TRBJ1-4; CDR3nt: TGTGCCTGGAAGGGGTCCGGTGAAAAACTGTTTTTT; CDR3aa: CAWKGSGEKLFF
v_gene: TRBV19; d_gene: TRBD1; abundance: few; j_gene: TRBJ2-7; CDR3nt: TGTGCCAGTAGTATCCCGGGACAGTACTACGAGCAGTACTTC; CDR3aa: CASSIPGQYYEQYF
v_gene: TRBV28; d_gene: NA; abundance: NA; j_gene: TRBJ1-2; CDR3nt: TGTGCCAGCAGAGAGGACACTCTCTATGGCTACACCTTC; CDR3aa: CASREDTLYGYTF
v_gene: TRBV7-9; d_gene: NA; abundance: NA; j_gene: TRBJ1-5; CDR3nt: TGTGCCAGCGCTGCGGGGTCTGGCAATCAGCCCCAGCATTTT; CDR3aa: CASAAGSGNQPQHF
v_gene: TRBV29-1; d_gene: TRBD2; abundance: NA; j_gene: TRBJ2-5; CDR3nt: TGCAGCGTTGATTTAGCGGGAGTAAAGGAGACCCAGTACTTC; CDR3aa: CSVDLAGVKETQYF
v_gene: TRBV7-6; d_gene: TRBD1; abundance: NA; j_gene: TRBJ2-1; CDR3nt: TGTGCCAGCAGCTTACGACAGGGGCGTTACAATGAGCAGTTCTTC; CDR3aa: CASSLRQGRYNEQFF
v_gene: TRBV11-1; d_gene: NA; abundance: NA; j_gene: TRBJ1-4; CDR3nt: TGTGCCAGCAGCGCCCGGGGGACAACTAATGAAAAACTGTTTTTT; CDR3aa: CASSARGTTNEKLFF
v_gene: TRBV15; d_gene: NA; abundance: NA; j_gene: TRBJ1-4; CDR3nt: TGTGCCAGTTCCGGGAGCCTCCGCGAAAAACTGTTTTTT; CDR3aa: CASSGSLREKLFF
v_gene: TRBV9; d_gene: TRBD1; abundance: NA; j_gene: TRBJ1-2; CDR3nt: TGTGCCAGCAGCGTGGGCGGGACAGGTCTTAACTATGGCTACACCTTC; CDR3aa: CASSVGGTGLNYGYTF
v_gene: TRBV5-1; d_gene: TRBD2; abundance: NA; j_gene: TRBJ2-5; CDR3nt: TGCGCCAGCAGCTTGTCTACCCGGACTAGCGGGGGCCAAGAGACCCAGTACTTC; CDR3aa: CASSLSTRTSGGQETQYF
v_gene: TRBV9; d_gene: TRBD1; abundance: NA; j_gene: TRBJ1-4; CDR3nt: TGTGCCAGCAGCGTAGGCGGGACAGGGAGTAGTCTGGGTGAAAAACTGTTTTTT; CDR3aa: CASSVGGTGSSLGEKLFF
v_gene: TRBV2; d_gene: NA; abundance: NA; j_gene: TRBJ2-3; CDR3nt: TGTGCCAGCAGCGCCGCGAGCACAGATACGCAGTATTTT; CDR3aa: CASSAASTDTQYF
v_gene: TRBV28; d_gene: NA; abundance: NA; j_gene: TRBJ1-4; CDR3nt: TGTGCCAGCGCCGACTCAGGGGCCGGTAATGAAAAACTGTTTTTT; CDR3aa: CASADSGAGNEKLFF
v_gene: TRBV30; d_gene: NA; abundance: NA; j_gene: TRBJ1-2; CDR3nt: TGTGCCTGGAGTGTCGGAAACAGATATGGCTACACCTTC; CDR3aa: CAWSVGNRYGYTF
v_gene: TRBV19; d_gene: NA; abundance: NA; j_gene: TRBJ1-1; CDR3nt: TGTGCCAGTAGCACCTATAGCACCGAAGCTTTCTTT; CDR3aa: CASSTYSTEAFF
v_gene: TRBV5-4; d_gene: NA; abundance: NA; j_gene: TRBJ2-1; CDR3nt: TGTGCCAGCAGCTTGCAGGGGTCCAATGAGCAGTTCTTC; CDR3aa: CASSLQGSNEQFF
v_gene: TRBV28; d_gene: TRBD1; abundance: few; j_gene: TRBJ2-7; CDR3nt: TGTGCCAGCAGTGGGGGCAGGGACAGGCCCTACGAGCAGTACTTC; CDR3aa: CASSGGRDRPYEQYF
v_gene: TRBV29-1; d_gene: NA; abundance: NA; j_gene: TRBJ1-1; CDR3nt: TGCAGCGTCTCGGGACTGATGAACACTGAAGCTTTCTTT; CDR3aa: CSVSGLMNTEAFF
v_gene: TRBV28; d_gene: TRBD1; abundance: NA; j_gene: TRBJ1-2; CDR3nt: TGTGCCAGCACCATGGACAGGGGCTTAAGCTATGGCTACACCTTC; CDR3aa: CASTMDRGLSYGYTF
v_gene: TRBV7-2; d_gene: NA; abundance: NA; j_gene: TRBJ1-2; CDR3nt: TGTGCCAGCAGCCCGGATAGGGGTGCTCGTGGCTACACCTTC; CDR3aa: CASSPDRGARGYTF
v_gene: TRBV27; d_gene: NA; abundance: NA; j_gene: TRBJ1-6; CDR3nt: TGTGCCAGCAGAGAGGACGGAGCACGGGGTTCACCCCTCCACTTT; CDR3aa: CASREDGARGSPLHF
v_gene: TRBV30; d_gene: TRBD1; abundance: NA; j_gene: TRBJ2-5; CDR3nt: TGTGCCTGGAGTCCAGGGGGAGAGACCCAGTACTTC; CDR3aa: CAWSPGGETQYF
v_gene: TRBV3-1/TRBV3-2; d_gene: TRBD1; abundance: NA; j_gene: TRBJ2-7; CDR3nt: TGTGCCAGCAGCTCCCGGGACAGGAGCTCCTACGAGCAGTACTTC; CDR3aa: CASSSRDRSSYEQYF
v_gene: TRBV29-1; d_gene: NA; abundance: NA; j_gene: TRBJ2-7; CDR3nt: TGCAGCGTGGCGGCCCGTCCGGGCTACGAGCAGTACTTC; CDR3aa: CSVAARPGYEQYF
v_gene: TRBV13; d_gene: NA; abundance: NA; j_gene: TRBJ1-1; CDR3nt: TGTGCCAGCAGCTTAAGGGGAATGAACACTGAAGCTTTCTTT; CDR3aa: CASSLRGMNTEAFF
v_gene: TRBV7-9; d_gene: TRBD2; abundance: NA; j_gene: TRBJ2-1; CDR3nt: TGTGCCACCGGGATAAGCGGGGGTTACAATGAGCAGTTCTTC; CDR3aa: CATGISGGYNEQFF
v_gene: TRBV6-5; d_gene: NA; abundance: NA; j_gene: TRBJ1-1; CDR3nt: TGTGCCAGCAGTTACGATCATACTTTCACAGGTGAAGCTTTCTTT; CDR3aa: CASSYDHTFTGEAFF